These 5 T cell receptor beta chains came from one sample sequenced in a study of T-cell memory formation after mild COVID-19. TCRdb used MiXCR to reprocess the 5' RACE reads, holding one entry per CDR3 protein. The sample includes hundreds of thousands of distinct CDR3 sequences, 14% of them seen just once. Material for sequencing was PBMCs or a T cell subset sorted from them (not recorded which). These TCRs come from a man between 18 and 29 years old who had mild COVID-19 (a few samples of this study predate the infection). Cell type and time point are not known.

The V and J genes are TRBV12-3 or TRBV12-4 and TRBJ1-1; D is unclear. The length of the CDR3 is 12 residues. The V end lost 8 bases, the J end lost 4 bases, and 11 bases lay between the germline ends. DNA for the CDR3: TGTGCCAGCGGGGTCGGCCCCACTGAAGCTTTCTTT. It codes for CASGVGPTEAFF.

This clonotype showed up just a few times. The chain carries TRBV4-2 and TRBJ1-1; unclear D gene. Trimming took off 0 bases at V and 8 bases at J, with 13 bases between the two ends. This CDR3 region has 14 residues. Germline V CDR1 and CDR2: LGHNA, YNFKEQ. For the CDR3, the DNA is TGTGCCAGCAGCCAAGACAGCCTCTTCCGGGAAGCTTTCTTT. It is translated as CASSQDSLFREAFF.

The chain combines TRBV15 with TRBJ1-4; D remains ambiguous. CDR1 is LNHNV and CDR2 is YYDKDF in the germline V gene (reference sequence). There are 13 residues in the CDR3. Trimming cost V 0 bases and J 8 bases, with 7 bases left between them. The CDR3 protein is CATSRDRAEKLFF. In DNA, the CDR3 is TGTGCCACCAGCAGAGATCGGGCGGAAAAACTGTTTTTT.

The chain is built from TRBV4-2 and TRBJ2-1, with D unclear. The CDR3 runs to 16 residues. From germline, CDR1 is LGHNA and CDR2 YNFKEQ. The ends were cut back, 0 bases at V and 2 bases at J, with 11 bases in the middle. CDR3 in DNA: TGTGCCAGCAGCCAAGATTCCGTCGATGCCTACAATGAGCAGTTCTTC. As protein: CASSQDSVDAYNEQFF.

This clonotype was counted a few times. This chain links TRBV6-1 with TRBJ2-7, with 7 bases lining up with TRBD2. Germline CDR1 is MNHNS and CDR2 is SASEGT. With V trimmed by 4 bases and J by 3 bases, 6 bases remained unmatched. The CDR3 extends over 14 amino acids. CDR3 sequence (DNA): TGTGCCAGCAGTGCTTTATCGGGGGGCTACGAGCAGTACTTC. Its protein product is CASSALSGGYEQYF.